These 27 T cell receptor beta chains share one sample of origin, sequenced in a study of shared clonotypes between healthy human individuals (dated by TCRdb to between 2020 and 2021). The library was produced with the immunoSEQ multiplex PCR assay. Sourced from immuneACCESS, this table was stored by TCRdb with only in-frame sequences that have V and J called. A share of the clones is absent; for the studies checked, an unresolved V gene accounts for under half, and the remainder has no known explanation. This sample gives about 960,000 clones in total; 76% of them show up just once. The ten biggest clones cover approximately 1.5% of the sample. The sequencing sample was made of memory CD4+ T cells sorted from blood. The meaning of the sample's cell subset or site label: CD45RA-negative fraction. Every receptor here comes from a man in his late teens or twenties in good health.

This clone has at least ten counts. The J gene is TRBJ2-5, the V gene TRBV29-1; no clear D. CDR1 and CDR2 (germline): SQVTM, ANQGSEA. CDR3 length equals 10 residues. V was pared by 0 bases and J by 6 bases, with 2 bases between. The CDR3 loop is CSVEDQTQYF. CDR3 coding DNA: TGCAGCGTTGAAGATCAGACCCAGTACTTC.

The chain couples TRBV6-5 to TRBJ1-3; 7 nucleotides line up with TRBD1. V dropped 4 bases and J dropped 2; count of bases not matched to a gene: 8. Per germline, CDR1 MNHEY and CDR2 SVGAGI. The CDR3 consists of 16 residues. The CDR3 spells CASSSTGVTTGNTIYF. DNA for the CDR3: TGTGCCAGCAGTTCAACAGGGGTTACTACTGGAAACACCATATATTTT.

CDR3 amino acids: CASGSAPNTEAFF. Here the CDR3 DNA reads TGTGCTAGTGGTTCCGCCCCGAACACTGAAGCTTTCTTT. The V and J genes are TRBV12-5 and TRBJ1-1, with D uncertain. The CDR3 totals 13 residues. Trimming cost V 4 bases and J 1 base, with 7 bases left between them. The germline V gene encodes CDR1 LGHNT and CDR2 FRNRAP.

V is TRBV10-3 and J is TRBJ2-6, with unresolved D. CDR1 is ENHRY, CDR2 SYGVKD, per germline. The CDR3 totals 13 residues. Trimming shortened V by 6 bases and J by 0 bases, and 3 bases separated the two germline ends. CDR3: CAIRSSGANVLTF. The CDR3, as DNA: TGTGCCATCAGGAGCTCTGGGGCCAACGTCCTGACTTTC.

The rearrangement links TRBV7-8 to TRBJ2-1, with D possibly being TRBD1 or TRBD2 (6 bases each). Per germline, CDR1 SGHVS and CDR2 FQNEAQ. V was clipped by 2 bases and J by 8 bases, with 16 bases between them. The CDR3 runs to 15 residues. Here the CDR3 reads CASSLKEGTSYEQFF. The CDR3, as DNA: TGTGCCAGCAGCTTAAAGGAGGGGACATCCTATGAGCAGTTCTTC.

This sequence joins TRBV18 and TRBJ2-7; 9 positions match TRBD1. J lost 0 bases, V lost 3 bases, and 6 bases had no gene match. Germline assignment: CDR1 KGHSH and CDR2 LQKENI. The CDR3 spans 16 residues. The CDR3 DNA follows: TGTGCCAGCTCACCTCTCGGGACAGGGAGCTCCTACGAGCAGTACTTC. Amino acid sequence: CASSPLGTGSSYEQYF.

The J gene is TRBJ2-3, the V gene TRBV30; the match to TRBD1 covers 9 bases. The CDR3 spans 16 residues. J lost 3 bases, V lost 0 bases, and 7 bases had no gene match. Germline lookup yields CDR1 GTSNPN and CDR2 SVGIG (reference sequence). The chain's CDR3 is CAWSVPATGGTDTQYF. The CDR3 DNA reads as TGTGCCTGGAGTGTACCGGCGACAGGGGGGACAGATACGCAGTATTTT. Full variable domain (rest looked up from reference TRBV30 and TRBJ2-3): SQTIHQWPATLVQPVGSPLSLECTVEGTSNPNLYWYRQAAGRGLQLLFYSVGIGQISSEVPQNLSASRPQDRQFILSSKKLLLSDSGFYLCAWSVPATGGTDTQYFGPGTRLTVL.

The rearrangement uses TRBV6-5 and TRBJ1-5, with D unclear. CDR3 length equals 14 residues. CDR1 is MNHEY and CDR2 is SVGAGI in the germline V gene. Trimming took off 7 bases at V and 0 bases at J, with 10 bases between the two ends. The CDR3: CASKTGNSNQPQHF. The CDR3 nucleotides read TGTGCCAGCAAAACGGGTAATAGCAATCAGCCCCAGCATTTT.

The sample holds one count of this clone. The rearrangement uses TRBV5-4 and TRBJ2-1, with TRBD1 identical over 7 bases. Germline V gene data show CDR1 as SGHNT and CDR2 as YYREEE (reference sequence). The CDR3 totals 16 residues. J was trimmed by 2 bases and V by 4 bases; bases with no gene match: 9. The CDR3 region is CASSLQGRTAYNEQFF. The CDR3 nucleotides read TGTGCCAGCAGCCTACAGGGGCGTACGGCCTACAATGAGCAGTTCTTC.

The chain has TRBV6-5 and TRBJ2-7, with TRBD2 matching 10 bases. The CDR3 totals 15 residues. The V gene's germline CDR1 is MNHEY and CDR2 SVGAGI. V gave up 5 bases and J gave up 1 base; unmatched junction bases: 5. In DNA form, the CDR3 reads TGTGCCAGCAGTCGCACTAGCGGGATGTCCTACGAGCAGTACTTC. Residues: CASSRTSGMSYEQYF.

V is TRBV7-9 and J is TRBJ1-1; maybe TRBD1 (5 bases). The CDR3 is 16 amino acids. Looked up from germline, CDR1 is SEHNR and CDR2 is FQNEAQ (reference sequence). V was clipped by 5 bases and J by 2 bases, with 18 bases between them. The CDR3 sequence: CASSQVGDRGNTEAFF. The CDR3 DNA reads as TGTGCCAGCAGCCAAGTGGGGGATCGGGGTAACACTGAAGCTTTCTTT.

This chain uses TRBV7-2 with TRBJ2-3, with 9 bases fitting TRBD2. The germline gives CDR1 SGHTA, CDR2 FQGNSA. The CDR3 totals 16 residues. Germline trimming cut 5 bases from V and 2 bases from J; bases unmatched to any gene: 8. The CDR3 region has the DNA TGTGCCAGCAGCCCCTTAGGCGGGAGGGTCACAGATACGCAGTATTTT. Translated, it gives CASSPLGGRVTDTQYF.

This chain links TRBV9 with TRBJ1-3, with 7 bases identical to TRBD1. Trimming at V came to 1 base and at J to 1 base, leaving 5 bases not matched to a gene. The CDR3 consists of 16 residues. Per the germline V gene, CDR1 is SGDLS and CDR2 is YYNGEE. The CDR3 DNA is TGTGCCAGCAGCGTAATCGCAGGGGGTTCTGGAAACACCATATATTTT. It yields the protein CASSVIAGGSGNTIYF.

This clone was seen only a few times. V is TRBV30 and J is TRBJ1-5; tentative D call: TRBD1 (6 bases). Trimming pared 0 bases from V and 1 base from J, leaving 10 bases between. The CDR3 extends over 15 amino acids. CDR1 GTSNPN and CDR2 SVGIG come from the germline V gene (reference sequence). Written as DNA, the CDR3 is TGTGCCTGGAGTGTGCAGGGGCTGAGCAATCAGCCCCAGCATTTT. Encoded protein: CAWSVQGLSNQPQHF.

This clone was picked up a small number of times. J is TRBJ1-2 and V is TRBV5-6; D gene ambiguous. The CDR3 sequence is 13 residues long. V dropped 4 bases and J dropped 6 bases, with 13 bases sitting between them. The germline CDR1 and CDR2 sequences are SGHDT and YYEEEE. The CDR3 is CASSPGRYNGYTF. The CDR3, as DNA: TGTGCCAGCAGCCCCGGACGGTACAATGGCTACACCTTC.

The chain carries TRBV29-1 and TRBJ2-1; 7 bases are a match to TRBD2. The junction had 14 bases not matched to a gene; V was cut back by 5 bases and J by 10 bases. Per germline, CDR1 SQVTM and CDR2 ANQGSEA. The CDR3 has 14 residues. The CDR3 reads CSVLAEPGLEEQFF. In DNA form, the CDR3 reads TGCAGCGTTCTAGCGGAGCCTGGATTAGAGGAGCAGTTCTTC.

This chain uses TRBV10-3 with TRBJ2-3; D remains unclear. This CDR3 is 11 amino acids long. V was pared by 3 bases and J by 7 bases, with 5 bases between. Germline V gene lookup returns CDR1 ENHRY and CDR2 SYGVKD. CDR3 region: CAISDLNTQYF. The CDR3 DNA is TGTGCCATCAGTGATTTAAATACGCAGTATTTT.

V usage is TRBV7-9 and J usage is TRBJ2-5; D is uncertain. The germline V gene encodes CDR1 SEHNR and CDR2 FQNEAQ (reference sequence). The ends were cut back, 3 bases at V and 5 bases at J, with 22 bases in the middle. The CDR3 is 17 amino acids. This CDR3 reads CASSLNQFPSPRETQYF. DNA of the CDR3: TGTGCCAGCAGCTTGAATCAGTTCCCCTCCCCTCGGGAGACCCAGTACTTC.

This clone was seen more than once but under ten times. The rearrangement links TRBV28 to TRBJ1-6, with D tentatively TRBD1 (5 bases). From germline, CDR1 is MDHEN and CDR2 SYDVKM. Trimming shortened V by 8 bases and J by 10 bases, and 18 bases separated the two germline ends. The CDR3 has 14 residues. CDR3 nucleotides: TGTGCCAGCGGAACCCTTCTTGGGGGGTCACCCCTCCACTTT. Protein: CASGTLLGGSPLHF. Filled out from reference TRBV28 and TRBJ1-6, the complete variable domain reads DVKVTQSSRYLVKRTGEKVFLECVQDMDHENMFWYRQDPGLGLRLIYFSYDVKMKEKGDIPEGYSVSREKKERFSLILESASTNQTSMYLCASGTLLGGSPLHFGNGTRLTVT.

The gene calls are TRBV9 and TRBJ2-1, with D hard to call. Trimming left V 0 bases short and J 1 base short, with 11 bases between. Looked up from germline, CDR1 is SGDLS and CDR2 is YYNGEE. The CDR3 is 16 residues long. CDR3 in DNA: TGTGCCAGCAGCGTAGGGTGGGAAAAGTCCTACAATGAGCAGTTCTTC. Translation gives CASSVGWEKSYNEQFF.

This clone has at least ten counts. The CDR3 coding sequence is TGTGCCAGCAGCCCCCGACAGGGAGACTCTTTTGGAAACACCATATATTTT. Translating gives CASSPRQGDSFGNTIYF. The chain combines TRBV9 with TRBJ1-3; 7 positions agree with TRBD1. CDR1 SGDLS and CDR2 YYNGEE come from the germline V gene. The ends lost 4 bases at V and 3 bases at J; junction bases unmatched: 13. The CDR3 runs 17 residues.

The CDR3 reads CASSFGQGPEKLFF. CDR3 in DNA: TGTGCCAGCAGCTTCGGACAGGGACCTGAAAAACTGTTTTTT. The rearrangement joins TRBV9 to TRBJ1-4, with 8 bases identical to TRBD1. The CDR3 spans 14 residues. J lost 7 bases, V lost 4 bases, and 6 bases had no gene match. Germline CDR1 reads SGDLS; CDR2 reads YYNGEE.

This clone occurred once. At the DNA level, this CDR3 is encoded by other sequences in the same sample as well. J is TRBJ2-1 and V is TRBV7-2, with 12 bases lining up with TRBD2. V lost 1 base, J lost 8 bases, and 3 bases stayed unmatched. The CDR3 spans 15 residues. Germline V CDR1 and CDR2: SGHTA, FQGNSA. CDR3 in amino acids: CASSLGLAGVDEQFF. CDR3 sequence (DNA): TGTGCCAGCAGCTTAGGACTAGCGGGAGTGGATGAGCAGTTCTTC.

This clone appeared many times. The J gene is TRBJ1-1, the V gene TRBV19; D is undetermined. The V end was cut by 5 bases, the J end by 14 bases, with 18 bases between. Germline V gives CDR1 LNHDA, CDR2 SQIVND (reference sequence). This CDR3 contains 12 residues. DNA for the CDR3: TGTGCCAGTAGTTTTACGTCAGGCTTCAGATTCTTT. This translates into CASSFTSGFRFF.

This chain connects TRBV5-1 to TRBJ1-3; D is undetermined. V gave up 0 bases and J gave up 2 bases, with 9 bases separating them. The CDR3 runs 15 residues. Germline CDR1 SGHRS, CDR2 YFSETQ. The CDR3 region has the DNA TGCGCCAGCAGCTTGGTAGCAGAACCTGGAAACACCATATATTTT. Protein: CASSLVAEPGNTIYF.

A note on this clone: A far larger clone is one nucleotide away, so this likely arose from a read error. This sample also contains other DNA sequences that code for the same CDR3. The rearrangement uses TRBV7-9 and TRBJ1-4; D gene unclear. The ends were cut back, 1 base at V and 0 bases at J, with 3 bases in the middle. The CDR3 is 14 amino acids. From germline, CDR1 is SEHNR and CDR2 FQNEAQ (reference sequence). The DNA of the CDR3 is TGTGCCAGCAGCTTAGGAGCAACTAATGAAAAACTGTTTTTT. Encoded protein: CASSLGATNEKLFF.

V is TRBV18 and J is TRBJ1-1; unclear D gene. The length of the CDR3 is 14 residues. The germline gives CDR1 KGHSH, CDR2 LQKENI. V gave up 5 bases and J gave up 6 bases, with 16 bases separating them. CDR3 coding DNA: TGTGCCAGCTCATCCCCGAGCCTAGACGCTGAAGCTTTCTTT. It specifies CASSSPSLDAEAFF.